The clone carrying this T cell receptor beta chain has a handful of counts. This record belongs to a study of T-cell memory formation after mild COVID-19. A single record per CDR3 protein comes from TCRdb applying MiXCR to the 5' RACE reads. This table holds approximately 270,000 distinct CDR3 sequences, around 15% found once. Germline CDR1 DFQATT, CDR2 SNEGSKA (reference sequence). Trimming shortened V by 1 base and J by 2 bases, and 11 bases separated the two germline ends. This CDR3 region has 14 residues. What was sequenced was PBMCs or a T cell subset sorted from them (not recorded which). The TCR was taken from a man aged 18-30 years who had mild COVID-19 (a few samples of this study predate the infection). Cell type and time point are not known. The chain has TRBV20-1 and TRBJ1-1; D is perhaps TRBD1 (6 bases). The chain's CDR3 is CSARGPDRNTEAFF. CDR3 DNA sequence: TGCAGTGCTAGAGGGCCGGACAGAAACACTGAAGCTTTCTTT.